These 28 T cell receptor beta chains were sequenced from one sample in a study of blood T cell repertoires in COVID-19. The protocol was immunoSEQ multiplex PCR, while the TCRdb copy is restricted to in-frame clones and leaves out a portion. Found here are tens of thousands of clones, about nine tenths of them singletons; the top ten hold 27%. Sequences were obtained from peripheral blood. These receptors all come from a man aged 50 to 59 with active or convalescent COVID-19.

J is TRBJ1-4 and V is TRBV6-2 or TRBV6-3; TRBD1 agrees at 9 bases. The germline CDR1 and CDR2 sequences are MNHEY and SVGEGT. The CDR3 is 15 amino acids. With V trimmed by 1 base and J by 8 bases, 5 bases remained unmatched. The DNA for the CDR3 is TGTGCCAGCAGTTACTATAGGGACAGGGACGAAAAACTGTTTTTT. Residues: CASSYYRDRDEKLFF.

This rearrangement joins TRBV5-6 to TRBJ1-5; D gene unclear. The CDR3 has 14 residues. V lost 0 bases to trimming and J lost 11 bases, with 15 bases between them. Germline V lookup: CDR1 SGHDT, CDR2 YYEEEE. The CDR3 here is CASSLAGRPGAQHF. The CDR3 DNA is TGTGCCAGCAGCTTGGCCGGCCGGCCGGGAGCCCAGCATTTT.

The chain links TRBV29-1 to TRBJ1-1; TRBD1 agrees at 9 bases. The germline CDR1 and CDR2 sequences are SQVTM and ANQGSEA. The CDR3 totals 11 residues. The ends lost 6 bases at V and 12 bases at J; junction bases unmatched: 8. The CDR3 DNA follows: TGCAGCGTGAACAGGGGGCCGGTGACTTTCTTT. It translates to CSVNRGPVTFF.

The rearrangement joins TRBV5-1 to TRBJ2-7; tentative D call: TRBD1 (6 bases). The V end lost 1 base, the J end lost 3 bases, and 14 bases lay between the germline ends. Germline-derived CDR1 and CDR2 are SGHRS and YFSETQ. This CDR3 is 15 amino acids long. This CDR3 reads CASSLQTGGFYEQYF. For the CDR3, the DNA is TGCGCCAGCAGCTTGCAGACAGGCGGATTCTACGAGCAGTACTTC.

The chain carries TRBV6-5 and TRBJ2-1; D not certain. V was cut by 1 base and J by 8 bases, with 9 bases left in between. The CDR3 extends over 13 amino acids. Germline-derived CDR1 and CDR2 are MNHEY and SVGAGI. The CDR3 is CASSYFGPDEQFF. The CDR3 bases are TGTGCCAGCAGTTACTTCGGTCCCGATGAGCAGTTCTTC.

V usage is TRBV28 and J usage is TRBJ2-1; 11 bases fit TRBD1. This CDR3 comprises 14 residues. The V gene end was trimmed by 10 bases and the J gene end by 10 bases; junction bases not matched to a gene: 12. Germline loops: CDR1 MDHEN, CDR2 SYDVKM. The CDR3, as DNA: TGTGCCACCCGGGGGGGACAGGGGGGGATAGAGCAGTTCTTC. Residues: CATRGGQGGIEQFF.

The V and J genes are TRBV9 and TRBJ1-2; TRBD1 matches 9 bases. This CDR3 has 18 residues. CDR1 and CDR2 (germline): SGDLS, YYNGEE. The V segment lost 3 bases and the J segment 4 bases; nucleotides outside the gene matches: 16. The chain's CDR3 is CASSASVRGGTGSYGYTF. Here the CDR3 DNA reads TGTGCCAGCAGCGCAAGCGTAAGAGGGGGGACAGGGTCCTATGGCTACACCTTC.

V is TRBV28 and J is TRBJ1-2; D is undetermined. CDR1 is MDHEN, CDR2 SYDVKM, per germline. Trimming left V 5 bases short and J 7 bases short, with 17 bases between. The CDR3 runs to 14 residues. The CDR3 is CASSVFAGPVGYTF. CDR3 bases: TGTGCCAGCAGTGTATTTGCAGGTCCGGTTGGCTACACCTTC.

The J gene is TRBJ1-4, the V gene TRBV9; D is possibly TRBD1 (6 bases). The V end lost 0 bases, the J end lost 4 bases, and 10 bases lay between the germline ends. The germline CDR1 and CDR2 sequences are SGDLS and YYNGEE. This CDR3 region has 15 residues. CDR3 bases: TGTGCCAGCAGCGTAGGGACAGTTAATAATGAAAAACTGTTTTTT. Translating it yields CASSVGTVNNEKLFF.

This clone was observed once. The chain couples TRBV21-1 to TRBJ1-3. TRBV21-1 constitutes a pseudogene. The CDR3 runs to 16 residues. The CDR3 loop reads CASSLPGRRTGNTIYF. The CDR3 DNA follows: TGTGCCAGCAGCCTCCCCGGGAGGAGAACTGGAAACACCATATATTTT.

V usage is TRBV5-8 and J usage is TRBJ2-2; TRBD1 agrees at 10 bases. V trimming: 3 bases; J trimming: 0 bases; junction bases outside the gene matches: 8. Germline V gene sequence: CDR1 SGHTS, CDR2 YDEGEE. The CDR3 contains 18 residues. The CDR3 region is CASSSPGTGDPNTGELFF. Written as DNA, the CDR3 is TGTGCCAGCAGCTCACCCGGGACAGGGGACCCGAACACCGGGGAGCTGTTTTTT.

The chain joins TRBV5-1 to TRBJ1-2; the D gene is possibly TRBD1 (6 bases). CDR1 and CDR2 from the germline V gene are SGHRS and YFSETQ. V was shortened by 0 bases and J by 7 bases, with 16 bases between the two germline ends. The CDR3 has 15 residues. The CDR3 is CASSLAGAGDPGYTF. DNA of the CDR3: TGCGCCAGCAGCTTGGCCGGGGCAGGGGACCCTGGCTACACCTTC.

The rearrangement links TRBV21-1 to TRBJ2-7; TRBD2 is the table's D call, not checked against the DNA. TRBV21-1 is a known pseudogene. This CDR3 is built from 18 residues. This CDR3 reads CASSKKNERGGGLYEQYF. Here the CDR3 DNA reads TGTGCCAGCAGCAAAAAGAACGAGCGGGGGGGCGGTTTGTACGAGCAGTACTTC.

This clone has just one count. The CDR3 is CASSRSGGATGELFF. CDR3 coding DNA: TGTGCCAGCAGCCGAAGCGGGGGGGCAACCGGGGAGCTGTTTTTT. The chain recombines TRBV6-2 or TRBV6-3 with TRBJ2-2; 10 bases line up with TRBD2. V gave up 6 bases and J gave up 5 bases; unmatched junction bases: 6. This CDR3 has 15 residues. From germline, CDR1 is MNHEY and CDR2 SVGEGT.

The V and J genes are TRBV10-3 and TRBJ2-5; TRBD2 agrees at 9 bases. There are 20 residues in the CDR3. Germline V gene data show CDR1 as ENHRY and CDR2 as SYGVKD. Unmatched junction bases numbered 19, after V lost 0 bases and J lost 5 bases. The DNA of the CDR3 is TGTGCCATCAGTGAGTCGAGGGCAGGGGGTTCAGCGGGAGGAGGTGAGACCCAGTACTTC. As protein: CAISESRAGGSAGGGETQYF.

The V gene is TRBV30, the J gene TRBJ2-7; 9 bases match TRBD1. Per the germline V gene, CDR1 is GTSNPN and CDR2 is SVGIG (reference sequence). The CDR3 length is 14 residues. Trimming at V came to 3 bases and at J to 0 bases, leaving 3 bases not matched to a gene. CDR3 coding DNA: TGTGCCTGGAGAAACAGGGGGCTCTCCTACGAGCAGTACTTC. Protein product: CAWRNRGLSYEQYF.

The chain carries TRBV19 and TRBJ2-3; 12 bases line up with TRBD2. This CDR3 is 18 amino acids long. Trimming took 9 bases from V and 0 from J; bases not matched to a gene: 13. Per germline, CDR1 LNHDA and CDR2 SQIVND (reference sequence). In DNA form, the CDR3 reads TGTGCCAGCAATATACCGGGACTAGCGGGTCCAAGCACAGATACGCAGTATTTT. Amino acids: CASNIPGLAGPSTDTQYF.

CDR3 protein: CSARAVNEQFF. CDR3 sequence (DNA): TGCAGTGCTAGAGCGGTCAATGAGCAGTTCTTC. The chain combines TRBV20-1 with TRBJ2-1; D call uncertain. Germline V gene sequence: CDR1 DFQATT, CDR2 SNEGSKA (reference sequence). The V and J ends lost 1 base and 6 bases respectively, with 4 bases between them. This CDR3 comprises 11 residues.

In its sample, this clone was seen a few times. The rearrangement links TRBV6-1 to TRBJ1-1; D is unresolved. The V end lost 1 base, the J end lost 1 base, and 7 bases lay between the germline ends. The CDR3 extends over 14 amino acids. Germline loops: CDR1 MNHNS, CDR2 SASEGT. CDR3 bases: TGTGCCAGCAGTGAAGGCGCAACGAACACTGAAGCTTTCTTT. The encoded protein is CASSEGATNTEAFF.

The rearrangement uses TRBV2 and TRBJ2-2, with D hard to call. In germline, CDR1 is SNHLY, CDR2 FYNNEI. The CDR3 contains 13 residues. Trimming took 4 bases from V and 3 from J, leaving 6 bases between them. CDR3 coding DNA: TGTGCCAGCAGTGCACAACACACCGGGGAGCTGTTTTTT. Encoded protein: CASSAQHTGELFF.

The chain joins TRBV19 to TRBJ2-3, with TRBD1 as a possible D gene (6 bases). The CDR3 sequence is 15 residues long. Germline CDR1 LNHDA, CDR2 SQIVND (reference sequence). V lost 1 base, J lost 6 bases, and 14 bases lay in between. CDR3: CASSIGRDKGDTQYF. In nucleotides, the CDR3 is TGTGCCAGTAGTATAGGACGGGACAAGGGGGATACGCAGTATTTT.

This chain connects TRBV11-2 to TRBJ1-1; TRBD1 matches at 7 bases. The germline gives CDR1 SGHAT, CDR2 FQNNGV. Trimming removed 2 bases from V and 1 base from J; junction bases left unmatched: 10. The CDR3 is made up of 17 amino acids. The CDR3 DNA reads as TGTGCCAGCAGCTTATCCCCCGGACAGGACTCGAACACTGAAGCTTTCTTT. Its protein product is CASSLSPGQDSNTEAFF.

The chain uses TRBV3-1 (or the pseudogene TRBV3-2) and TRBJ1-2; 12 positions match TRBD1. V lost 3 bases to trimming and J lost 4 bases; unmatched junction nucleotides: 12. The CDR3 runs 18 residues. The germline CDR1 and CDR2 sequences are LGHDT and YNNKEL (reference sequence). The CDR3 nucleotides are TGTGCCAGCAGCCAGTCCGGGACAGGGGGCATGTTGGCCTATGGCTACACCTTC. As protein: CASSQSGTGGMLAYGYTF.

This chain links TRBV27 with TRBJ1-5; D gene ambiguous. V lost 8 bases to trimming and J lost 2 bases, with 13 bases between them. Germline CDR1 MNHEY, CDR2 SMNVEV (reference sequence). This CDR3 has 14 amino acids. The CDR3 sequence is CASSRSVRNQPQHF. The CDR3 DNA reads TGTGCCAGCTCGAGGTCAGTGCGCAATCAGCCCCAGCATTTT.

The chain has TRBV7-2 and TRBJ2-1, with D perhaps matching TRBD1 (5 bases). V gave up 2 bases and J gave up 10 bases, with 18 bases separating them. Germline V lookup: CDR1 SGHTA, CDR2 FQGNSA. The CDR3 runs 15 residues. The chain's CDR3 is CASSLQGLVRMEQFF. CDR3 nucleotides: TGTGCCAGCAGCTTACAGGGCTTAGTCAGGATGGAGCAGTTCTTC.

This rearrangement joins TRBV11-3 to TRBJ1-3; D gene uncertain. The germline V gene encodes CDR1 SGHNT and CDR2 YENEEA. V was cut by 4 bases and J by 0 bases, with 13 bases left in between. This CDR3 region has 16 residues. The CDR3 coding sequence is TGTGCCAGCAGCTCACATACGGGAAACTCTGGAAACACCATATATTTT. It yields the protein CASSSHTGNSGNTIYF.

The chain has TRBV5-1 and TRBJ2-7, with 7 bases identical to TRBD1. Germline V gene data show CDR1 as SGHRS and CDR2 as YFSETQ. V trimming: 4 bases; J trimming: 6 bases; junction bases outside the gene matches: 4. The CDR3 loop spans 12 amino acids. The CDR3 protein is CASSLDRFEQYF. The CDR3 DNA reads TGCGCCAGCAGCCTGGACAGGTTCGAGCAGTACTTC.

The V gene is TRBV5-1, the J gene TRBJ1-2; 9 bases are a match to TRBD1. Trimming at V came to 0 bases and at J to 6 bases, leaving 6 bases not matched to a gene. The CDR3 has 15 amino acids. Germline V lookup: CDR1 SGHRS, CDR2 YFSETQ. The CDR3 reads CASSLGQDRGHGYTF. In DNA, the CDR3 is TGCGCCAGCAGCTTGGGACAGGACAGGGGACATGGCTACACCTTC.